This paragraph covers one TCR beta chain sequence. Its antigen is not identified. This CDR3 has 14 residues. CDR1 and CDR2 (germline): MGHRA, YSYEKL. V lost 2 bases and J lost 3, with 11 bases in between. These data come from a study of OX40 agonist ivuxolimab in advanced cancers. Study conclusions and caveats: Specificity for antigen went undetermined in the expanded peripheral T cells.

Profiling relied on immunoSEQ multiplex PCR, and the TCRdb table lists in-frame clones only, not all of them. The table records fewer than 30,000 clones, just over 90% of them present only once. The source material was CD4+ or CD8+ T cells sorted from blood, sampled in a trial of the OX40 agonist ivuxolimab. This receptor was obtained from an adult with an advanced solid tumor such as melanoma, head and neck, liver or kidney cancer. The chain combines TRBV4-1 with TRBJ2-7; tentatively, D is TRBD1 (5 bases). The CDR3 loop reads CASSQPYQGYEQYF. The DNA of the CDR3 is TGCGCCAGCAGCCAACCTTATCAGGGCTACGAGCAGTACTTC.